This T cell receptor beta chain was observed in a study of OX40 agonist ivuxolimab in advanced cancers. Study observations and caveats: Antigens targeted by the expanded peripheral T cells were not determined. Expanded clones were, on average, more numerous in CD8+ T cells than in CD4+.

This table comes from immunoSEQ multiplex PCR, and its TCRdb copy is limited to in-frame clones, with some not included. The table records roughly 61,000 clones, 70% to 90% of them present only once. Enrollment shut out patients with autoimmune disease history or systemic immunosuppression. As to this clone: What it recognizes is unknown.

Trimming took off 4 bases at V and 4 bases at J, with 9 bases between the two ends. This CDR3 contains 12 residues. Looked up from germline, CDR1 is SGHRS and CDR2 is YFSETQ. The TCR comes from an adult with an advanced solid tumor such as melanoma, head and neck, liver or kidney cancer. The specimen comprised CD4+ or CD8+ T cells sorted from blood, sampled in a trial of the OX40 agonist ivuxolimab. The chain links TRBV5-1 to TRBJ2-7, with D unresolved. CDR3 bases: TGCGCCAGCAGCCCGGACGTATACGAGCAGTACTTC. Translation: CASSPDVYEQYF.